Listed here are 19 T cell receptor beta chains from one sample, sequenced in a study of T cell changes during pregnancy in multiple sclerosis. Measured with immunoSEQ multiplex PCR; TCRdb has only the in-frame clones, and not every one. The sample carries about 50,000 clones, roughly 94% recorded once. The sequenced sample was CD4+ T cells from peripheral blood mononuclear cells, obtained in the third trimester of pregnancy. The receptors were sampled from a female donor with multiple sclerosis, enrolled in a pregnancy study.

V and J are TRBV7-2 and TRBJ1-1; the D is unclear. V shed 4 bases and J shed 3 bases, with 9 bases lying between them. CDR3 size: 13 residues. CDR1 SGHTA and CDR2 FQGNSA come from the germline V gene. This CDR3 is CASSSRWDTEAFF. The CDR3 DNA reads TGTGCCAGCAGCTCGAGGTGGGACACTGAAGCTTTCTTT.

This chain connects TRBV7-9 to TRBJ2-1; 12 bases fit TRBD2. Germline V gives CDR1 SEHNR, CDR2 FQNEAQ (reference sequence). The CDR3 runs 15 residues. V lost 4 bases to trimming and J lost 8 bases; unmatched junction nucleotides: 6. This chain's CDR3 is CASSSRLAGAYEQFF. In nucleotides, the CDR3 is TGTGCCAGCAGCTCCCGACTAGCGGGAGCCTATGAGCAGTTCTTC.

The chain is built from TRBV5-1 and TRBJ1-1; D gene uncertain. With 1 base removed from V and 1 base from J, the gap between germline ends came to 11 bases. Germline V gene sequence: CDR1 SGHRS, CDR2 YFSETQ. The CDR3 runs to 15 residues. The DNA for the CDR3 is TGCGCCAGCAGCTTGATGAGGAGTCAGAACACTGAAGCTTTCTTT. Translating it yields CASSLMRSQNTEAFF.

The chain links TRBV19 to TRBJ1-2; TRBD1 might be the D (6 bases). The V end lost 7 bases, the J end lost 4 bases, and 13 bases lay between the germline ends. The germline V gene has CDR1 LNHDA and CDR2 SQIVND (reference sequence). This CDR3 spans 13 amino acids. The CDR3 region is CASKGDVSYGYTF. CDR3 nucleotide sequence: TGTGCCAGTAAGGGGGACGTCTCCTATGGCTACACCTTC.

Only one count was recorded for this clone. V gene TRBV18 combines with J gene TRBJ2-5, with 11 nucleotides matching TRBD2. V shed 1 base and J 5 bases; nucleotides not matched to a gene: 0. Germline-derived CDR1 and CDR2 are KGHSH and LQKENI. The length of the CDR3 is 14 residues. CDR3 DNA sequence: TGTGCCAGCTCACCACGGACTAGCGGGGAGACCCAGTACTTC. Amino acids: CASSPRTSGETQYF. The full variable domain, its missing parts supplied by reference TRBV18 and TRBJ2-5, is NAGVMQNPRHLVRRRGQEARLRCSPMKGHSHVYWYRQLPEEGLKFMVYLQKENIIDESGMPKERFSAEFPKEGPSILRIQQVVRGDSAAYFCASSPRTSGETQYFGPGTRLLVL.

The V gene is TRBV12-5, the J gene TRBJ2-1, with 8 bases identical to TRBD2. Germline loops: CDR1 LGHNT, CDR2 FRNRAP. CDR3 size: 15 residues. After removal of 0 bases from V and 8 bases from J, the junction contained 6 bases not matched to a gene. CDR3 DNA sequence: TGTGCTAGTGGTTTGGTGATTAGCGGGATGGATGAGCAGTTCTTC. Translation: CASGLVISGMDEQFF.

The chain uses TRBV9 and TRBJ2-1; the match to TRBD1 covers 7 bases. Germline lookup yields CDR1 SGDLS and CDR2 YYNGEE. This CDR3 has 16 amino acids. The ends lost 4 bases at V and 0 bases at J; junction bases unmatched: 7. For the CDR3, the DNA is TGTGCCAGCAGCAAGACAGGGTCAAGCTCCTACAATGAGCAGTTCTTC. Translation: CASSKTGSSSYNEQFF.

The chain couples TRBV15 to TRBJ2-3; 7 nucleotides align to TRBD1. V gave up 3 bases and J gave up 0 bases; unmatched junction bases: 9. The CDR3 extends over 17 amino acids. The germline V gene has CDR1 LNHNV and CDR2 YYDKDF (reference sequence). The CDR3 DNA sequence: TGTGCCACCAGCAGGGGCAGGGGGTCAGCTAGCACAGATACGCAGTATTTT. Encoded protein: CATSRGRGSASTDTQYF.

The chain employs TRBV28 and TRBJ1-5; no clear D gene. Germline V lookup: CDR1 MDHEN, CDR2 SYDVKM. Deletions cut 6 bases from V and 3 bases from J, with 15 bases between. The CDR3 length is 15 residues. This CDR3 is CASSPPNSFNQPQHF. As DNA, the CDR3 is TGTGCCAGCAGCCCCCCCAACAGTTTCAATCAGCCCCAGCATTTT.

The chain has TRBV7-9 and TRBJ1-1; 8 bases agree with TRBD1. The CDR3 loop spans 14 amino acids. CDR1 SEHNR and CDR2 FQNEAQ come from the germline V gene (reference sequence). The V segment lost 0 bases and the J segment 8 bases; nucleotides outside the gene matches: 5. CDR3 protein: CASSLAAGDREAFF. Written as DNA, the CDR3 is TGTGCCAGCAGCTTAGCGGCGGGGGACAGGGAAGCTTTCTTT.

The chain uses TRBV29-1 and TRBJ2-7; D is possibly TRBD2 (6 bases). The CDR3 contains 11 residues. The V gene's germline CDR1 is SQVTM and CDR2 ANQGSEA. Trimming cost V 7 bases and J 5 bases, with 12 bases left between them. The CDR3 DNA sequence: TGCAGCGCCGGGACTTACCACGAGCAGTACTTC. This translates into CSAGTYHEQYF.

The gene calls are TRBV30 and TRBJ1-4; a possible D gene is TRBD1 (5 bases). V dropped 1 base and J dropped 7 bases, with 13 bases sitting between them. The germline V gene has CDR1 GTSNPN and CDR2 SVGIG (reference sequence). This CDR3 spans 14 amino acids. The CDR3 loop is CAWSEDSQSEKLFF. Here the CDR3 DNA reads TGTGCCTGGAGTGAAGACAGCCAAAGTGAAAAACTGTTTTTT.

V gene TRBV9 combines with J gene TRBJ2-1; 7 nucleotides align to TRBD1. With V trimmed by 0 bases and J by 1 base, 7 bases remained unmatched. The CDR3 extends over 17 amino acids. Germline CDR1 is SGDLS and CDR2 is YYNGEE. The CDR3 spells CASSVAVETGSYNEQFF. In DNA, the CDR3 is TGTGCCAGCAGCGTAGCGGTCGAGACAGGGTCCTACAATGAGCAGTTCTTC.

This chain connects TRBV30 to TRBJ1-1, with TRBD1 matching over 7 bases. The junction had 15 bases not matched to a gene; V was cut back by 2 bases and J by 3 bases. Looked up from germline, CDR1 is GTSNPN and CDR2 is SVGIG (reference sequence). This CDR3 has 17 amino acids. In DNA form, the CDR3 reads TGTGCCTGGAGTCTCGGACAGGTAATAAGAGCATACACTGAAGCTTTCTTT. It encodes CAWSLGQVIRAYTEAFF.

The CDR3 DNA is TGTGCCAGCAGCTTAACAGGGGGTTTATCCTACGAGCAGTACTTC. Protein: CASSLTGGLSYEQYF. J is TRBJ2-7 and V is TRBV5-8, with 8 bases aligning to TRBD1. Losses at the gene ends were 2 bases for V and 1 base for J; bases not matched to a gene: 5. Germline values: CDR1 SGHTS, CDR2 YDEGEE. This CDR3 has 15 amino acids. The variable domain in full, completed from reference TRBV5-8 and TRBJ2-7, reads EAGVTQSPTHLIKTRGQQATLRCSPISGHTSVYWYQQALGLGLQFLLWYDEGEERNRGNFPPRFSGRQFPNYSSELNVNALELEDSALYLCASSLTGGLSYEQYFGPGTRLTVT.

J is TRBJ1-1 and V is TRBV7-6; the D is unclear. The CDR3 length is 14 residues. From germline, CDR1 is SGHVS and CDR2 FNYEAQ. Trimming left V 5 bases short and J 4 bases short, with 14 bases between. Here the CDR3 DNA reads TGTGCCAGCAGCCCGTCTCGGGGTCTCACTGAAGCTTTCTTT. Protein: CASSPSRGLTEAFF.

This chain connects TRBV28 to TRBJ2-7; TRBD1 aligns across 9 bases. CDR1 MDHEN and CDR2 SYDVKM come from the germline V gene. The CDR3 runs to 15 residues. The junction had 11 bases not matched to a gene; V was cut back by 7 bases and J by 4 bases. CDR3 region: CASNLRDREFYEQYF. CDR3 DNA: TGTGCCAGCAACCTCCGGGACAGGGAGTTTTACGAGCAGTACTTC.

The chain employs TRBV6-1 and TRBJ2-2; the D gene is possibly TRBD2 (5 bases). Germline CDR1 reads MNHNS; CDR2 reads SASEGT. The CDR3 length is 14 residues. V was cut by 5 bases and J by 6 bases, with 13 bases left in between. CDR3 in amino acids: CASSQLLVAGELFF. CDR3 nucleotide sequence: TGTGCCAGCAGTCAACTACTAGTAGCCGGGGAGCTGTTTTTT.

The rearrangement joins TRBV29-1 to TRBJ2-7, with D possibly being TRBD2 (5 bases). The CDR3 extends over 10 amino acids. CDR1 is SQVTM and CDR2 is ANQGSEA in the germline V gene. Trimming shortened V by 6 bases and J by 4 bases, and 7 bases separated the two germline ends. CDR3 nucleotide sequence: TGCAGCGTGCTAGCTTACGAGCAGTACTTC. It codes for CSVLAYEQYF.